The sample holds many counts of the clone carrying this TCR beta chain. TCRdb re-analysed the 5' RACE reads in MiXCR, keeping a single row per CDR3 protein. This sample yields roughly 36,000 distinct CDR3 sequences, of which 11% to 15% are seen a single time; 25% to 30% belongs to the top ten. This record comes from a study of neurological immune-mediated disorders. This sequence originates from a woman between 45 and 60 years old with HTLV-1-associated myelopathy (HAM/TSP). The material sequenced was PBMCs.

As DNA, the CDR3 is TGTGCCAGCAGCTTAAAGACTCGTGGCACCATATATTTT. Translated: CASSLKTRGTIYF. The rearrangement links TRBV7-2 to TRBJ1-3; D gene ambiguous. Germline CDR1 reads SGHTA; CDR2 reads FQGNSA. V shed 2 bases and J shed 9 bases, with 11 bases lying between them. There are 13 residues in the CDR3. The full variable domain, completed using reference TRBV7-2 and TRBJ1-3, is GAGVSQSPSNKVTEKGKDVELRCDPISGHTALYWYRQSLGQGLEFLIYFQGNSAPDKSGLPSDRFSAERTGGSVSTLTIQRTQQEDSAVYLCASSLKTRGTIYFGEGSWLTVV.